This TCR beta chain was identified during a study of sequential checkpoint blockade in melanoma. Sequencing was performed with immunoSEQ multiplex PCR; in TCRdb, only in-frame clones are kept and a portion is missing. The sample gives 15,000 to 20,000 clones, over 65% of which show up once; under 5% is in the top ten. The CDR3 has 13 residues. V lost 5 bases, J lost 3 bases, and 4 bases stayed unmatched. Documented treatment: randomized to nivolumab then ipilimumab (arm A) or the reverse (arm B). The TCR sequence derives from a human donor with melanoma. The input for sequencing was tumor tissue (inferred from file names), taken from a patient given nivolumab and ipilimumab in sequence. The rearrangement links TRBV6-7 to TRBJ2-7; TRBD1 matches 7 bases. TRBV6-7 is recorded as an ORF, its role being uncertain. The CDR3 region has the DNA TGTGCCAGCAGTGACAGGGTACGCTACGAGCAGTACTTC. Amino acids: CASSDRVRYEQYF.